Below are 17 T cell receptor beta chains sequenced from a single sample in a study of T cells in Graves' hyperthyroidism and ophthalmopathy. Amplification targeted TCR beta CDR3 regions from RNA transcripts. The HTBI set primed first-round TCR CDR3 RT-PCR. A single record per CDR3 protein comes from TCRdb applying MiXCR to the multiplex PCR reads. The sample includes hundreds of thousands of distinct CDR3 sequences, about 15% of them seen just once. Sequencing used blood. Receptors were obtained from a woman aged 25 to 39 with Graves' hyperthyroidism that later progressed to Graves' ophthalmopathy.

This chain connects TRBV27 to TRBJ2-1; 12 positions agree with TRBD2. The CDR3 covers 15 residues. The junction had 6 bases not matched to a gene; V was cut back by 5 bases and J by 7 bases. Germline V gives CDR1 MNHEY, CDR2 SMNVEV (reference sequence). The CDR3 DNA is TGTGCCAGCAGTATCGGACTAGCGGGAAGGAATGAGCAGTTCTTC. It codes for CASSIGLAGRNEQFF.

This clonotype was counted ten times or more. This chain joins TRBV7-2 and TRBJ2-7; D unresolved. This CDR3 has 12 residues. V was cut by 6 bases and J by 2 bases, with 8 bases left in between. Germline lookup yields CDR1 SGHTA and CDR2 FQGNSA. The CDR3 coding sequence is TGTGCCAGCAGTTTTATAGCCTACGAGCAGTACTTC. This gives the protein CASSFIAYEQYF.

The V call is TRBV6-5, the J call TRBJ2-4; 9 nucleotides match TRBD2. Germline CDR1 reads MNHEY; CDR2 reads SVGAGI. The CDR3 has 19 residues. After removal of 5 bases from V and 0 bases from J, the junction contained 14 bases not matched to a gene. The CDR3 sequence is CASSTRGLAGSIAKNIQYF. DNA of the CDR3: TGTGCCAGCAGTACTCGGGGCCTAGCGGGATCTATAGCCAAAAACATTCAGTACTTC.

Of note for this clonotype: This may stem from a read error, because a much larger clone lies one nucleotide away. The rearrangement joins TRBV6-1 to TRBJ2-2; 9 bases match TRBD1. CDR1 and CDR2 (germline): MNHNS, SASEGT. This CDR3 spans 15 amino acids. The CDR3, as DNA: TGTACCAGCATCGTACAGGGGGCGCAGACCGGGGAGCTGTTTTTT. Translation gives CTSIVQGAQTGELFF.

This chain's CDR3 is CATSDPATDGYTF. CDR3 bases: TGTGCCACCAGTGACCCAGCGACCGATGGCTACACCTTC. The rearrangement joins TRBV24-1 to TRBJ1-2; D unclear. The CDR3 covers 13 residues. Germline CDR1 and CDR2: KGHDR and SFDVKD. V gave up 4 bases and J gave up 6 bases, with 11 bases separating them.

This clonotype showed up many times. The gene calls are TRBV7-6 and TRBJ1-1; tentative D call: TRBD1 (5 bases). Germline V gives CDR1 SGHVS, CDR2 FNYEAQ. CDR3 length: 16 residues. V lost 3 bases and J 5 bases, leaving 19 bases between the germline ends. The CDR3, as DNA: TGTGCCAGCAGCTTGGCCGCCGACTACAAGGGGACTGAAGCTTTCTTT. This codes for CASSLAADYKGTEAFF.

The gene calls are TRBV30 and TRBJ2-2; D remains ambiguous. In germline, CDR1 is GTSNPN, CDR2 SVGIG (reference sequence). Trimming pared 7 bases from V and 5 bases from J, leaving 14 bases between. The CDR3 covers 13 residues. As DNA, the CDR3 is TGTGCCTCGACCTTCGGTGGGACCGGGGAGCTGTTTTTT. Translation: CASTFGGTGELFF.

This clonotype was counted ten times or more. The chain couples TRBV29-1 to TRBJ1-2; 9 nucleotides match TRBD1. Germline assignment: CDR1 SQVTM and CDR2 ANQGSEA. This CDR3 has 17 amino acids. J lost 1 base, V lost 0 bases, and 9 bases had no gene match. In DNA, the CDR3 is TGCAGCGTTGAAGATCGCACAGGGGGCCGAATTAACTATGGCTACACCTTC. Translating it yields CSVEDRTGGRINYGYTF.

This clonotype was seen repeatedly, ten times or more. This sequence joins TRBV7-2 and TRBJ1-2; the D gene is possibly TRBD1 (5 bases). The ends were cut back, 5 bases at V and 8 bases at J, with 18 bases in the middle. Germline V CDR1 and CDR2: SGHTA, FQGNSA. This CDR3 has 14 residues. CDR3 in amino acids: CASSPLSGTSGYTF. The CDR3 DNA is TGTGCCAGCAGCCCCCTCTCAGGGACGAGCGGCTACACCTTC.

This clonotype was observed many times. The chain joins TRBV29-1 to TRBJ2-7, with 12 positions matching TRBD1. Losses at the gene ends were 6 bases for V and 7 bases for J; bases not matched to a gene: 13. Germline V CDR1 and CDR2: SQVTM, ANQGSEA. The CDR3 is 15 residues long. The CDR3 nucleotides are TGCAGCGTAAGAGTCCGGGACAGGGGGCTTGGGGAGCAGTACTTC. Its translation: CSVRVRDRGLGEQYF.

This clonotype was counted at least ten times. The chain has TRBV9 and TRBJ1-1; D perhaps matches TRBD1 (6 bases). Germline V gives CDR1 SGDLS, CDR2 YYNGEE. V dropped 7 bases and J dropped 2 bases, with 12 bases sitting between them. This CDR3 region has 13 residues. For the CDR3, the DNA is TGTGCCAGCGGACAGAATTATAACACTGAAGCTTTCTTT. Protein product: CASGQNYNTEAFF.

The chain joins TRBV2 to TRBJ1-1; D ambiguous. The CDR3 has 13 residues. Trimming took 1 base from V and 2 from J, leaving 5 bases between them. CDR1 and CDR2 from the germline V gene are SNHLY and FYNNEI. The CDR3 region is CASSEERNTEAFF. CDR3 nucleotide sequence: TGTGCCAGCAGTGAAGAGAGAAACACTGAAGCTTTCTTT.

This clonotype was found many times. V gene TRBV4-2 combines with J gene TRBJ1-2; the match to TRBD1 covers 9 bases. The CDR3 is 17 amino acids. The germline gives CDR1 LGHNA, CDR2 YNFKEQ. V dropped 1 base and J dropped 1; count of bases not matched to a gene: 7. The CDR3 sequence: CASSQVPGTGSNYGYTF. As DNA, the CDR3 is TGTGCCAGCAGCCAAGTACCCGGGACAGGGAGTAACTATGGCTACACCTTC.

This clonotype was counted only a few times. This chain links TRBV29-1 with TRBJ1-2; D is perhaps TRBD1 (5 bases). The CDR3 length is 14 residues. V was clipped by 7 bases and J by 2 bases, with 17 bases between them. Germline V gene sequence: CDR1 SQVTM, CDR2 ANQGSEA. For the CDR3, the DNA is TGCAGCGCTGATGGGGACCCACCCAACTATGGCTACACCTTC. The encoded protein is CSADGDPPNYGYTF.

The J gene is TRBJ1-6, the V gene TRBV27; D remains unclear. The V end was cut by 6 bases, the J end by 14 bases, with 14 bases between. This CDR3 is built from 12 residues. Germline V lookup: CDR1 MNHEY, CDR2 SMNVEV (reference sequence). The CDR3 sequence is CASRPGGTTLHF. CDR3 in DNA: TGTGCCAGCAGACCCGGCGGTACCACCCTCCACTTT.

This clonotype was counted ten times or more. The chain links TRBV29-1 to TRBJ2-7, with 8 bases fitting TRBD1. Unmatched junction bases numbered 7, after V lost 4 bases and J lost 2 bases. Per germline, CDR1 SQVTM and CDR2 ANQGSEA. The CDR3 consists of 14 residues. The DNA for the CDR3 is TGCAGCGTTGTACTGGACAGGGCCCCCTACGAGCAGTACTTC. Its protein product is CSVVLDRAPYEQYF.

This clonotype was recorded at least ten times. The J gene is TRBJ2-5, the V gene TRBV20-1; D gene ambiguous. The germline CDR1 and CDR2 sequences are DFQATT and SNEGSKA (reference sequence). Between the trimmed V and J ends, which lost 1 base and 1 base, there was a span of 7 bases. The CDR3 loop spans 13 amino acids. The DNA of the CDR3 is TGCAGTGCTAGAGGCTCACCCCAAGAGACCCAGTACTTC. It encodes CSARGSPQETQYF.